The 19 T cell receptor beta chains below were found in one sample sequenced in a study of control samples from healthy donors and cancer patients. Sequencing used immunoSEQ multiplex PCR; TCRdb keeps in-frame clones, though not all of them. The sample has around 190,000 clones, roughly 92% seen once. Material for sequencing was blood. These receptors originate from a man aged 30 to 39 in good health.

The V call is TRBV30, the J call TRBJ2-1, with D perhaps matching TRBD1 (5 bases). The CDR3 loop spans 14 amino acids. The V and J ends lost 8 bases and 2 bases respectively, with 16 bases between them. CDR1 GTSNPN and CDR2 SVGIG come from the germline V gene (reference sequence). The CDR3 spells CALCWGAAYNEQFF. The CDR3 bases are TGTGCCCTCTGTTGGGGCGCCGCCTACAATGAGCAGTTCTTC.

The count of this clone is one. The rearrangement uses TRBV28 and TRBJ2-3; D not certain. The V end was cut by 3 bases, the J end by 3 bases, with 10 bases between. Germline CDR1 reads MDHEN; CDR2 reads SYDVKM. The CDR3 loop spans 14 amino acids. CDR3 in DNA: TGTGCCAGCAGTTTCTCGACTCGAACAGATACGCAGTATTTT. This encodes CASSFSTRTDTQYF. Full variable domain (outside the CDR3, taken from reference TRBV28 and TRBJ2-3): DVKVTQSSRYLVKRTGEKVFLECVQDMDHENMFWYRQDPGLGLRLIYFSYDVKMKEKGDIPEGYSVSREKKERFSLILESASTNQTSMYLCASSFSTRTDTQYFGPGTRLTVL.

DNA of the CDR3: TGTGCCAGCAGCCCCCGGGACAGGGGAAAGGACACTGAAGCTTTCTTT. It is translated as CASSPRDRGKDTEAFF. This sequence joins TRBV7-9 and TRBJ1-1; TRBD1 matches at 10 bases. Trimming took 5 bases from V and 3 from J; bases not matched to a gene: 9. Germline CDR1 is SEHNR and CDR2 is FQNEAQ (reference sequence). The CDR3 sequence is 16 residues long.

The V and J genes are TRBV12-5 and TRBJ1-1; 8 nucleotides line up with TRBD1. V trimming: 2 bases; J trimming: 1 base; junction bases outside the gene matches: 0. Looked up from germline, CDR1 is LGHNT and CDR2 is FRNRAP. CDR3 length: 14 amino acids. The CDR3 reads CASGLQGANTEAFF. The DNA of the CDR3 is TGTGCTAGTGGTTTGCAGGGGGCGAACACTGAAGCTTTCTTT.

The chain has TRBV6-5 and TRBJ1-4, with D maybe TRBD1 (5 bases). Germline CDR1 and CDR2: MNHEY and SVGAGI. The CDR3 spans 15 residues. Deletions cut 0 bases from V and 8 bases from J, with 13 bases between. The CDR3 protein is CASSYSGPLDEKLFF. CDR3 coding DNA: TGTGCCAGCAGTTACTCGGGACCCTTGGACGAAAAACTGTTTTTT.

V usage is TRBV7-9 and J usage is TRBJ1-4; 7 bases map to TRBD1. The CDR3 is 17 amino acids. CDR1 is SEHNR and CDR2 is FQNEAQ in the germline V gene (reference sequence). The V segment lost 5 bases and the J segment 7 bases; nucleotides outside the gene matches: 16. Here the CDR3 DNA reads TGTGCCAGCAGCCCACCAAGGAGGGAACAGGGGCGTGAAAAACTGTTTTTT. This codes for CASSPPRREQGREKLFF. Combining the CDR3 with reference TRBV7-9 and TRBJ1-4 gives the whole variable domain DTGVSQNPRHKITKRGQNVTFRCDPISEHNRLYWYRQTLGQGPEFLTYFQNEAQLEKSRLLSDRFSAERPKGSFSTLEIQRTEQGDSAMYLCASSPPRREQGREKLFFGSGTQLSVL.

The rearrangement links TRBV5-1 to TRBJ2-3; 11 bases fit TRBD2. CDR1 is SGHRS, CDR2 YFSETQ, per germline. With 5 bases clipped from V and 5 bases from J, the junction kept 10 bases outside the gene matches. This CDR3 is 16 amino acids long. CDR3 loop: CASRRVAGGPVDTQYF. The CDR3 coding sequence is TGCGCCAGCAGACGGGTAGCGGGAGGGCCTGTAGATACGCAGTATTTT.

The rearrangement uses TRBV6-5 and TRBJ1-1, with D uncertain. Trimming cost V 0 bases and J 4 bases, with 6 bases left between them. The germline CDR1 and CDR2 sequences are MNHEY and SVGAGI. CDR3 size: 13 residues. The CDR3 sequence is CASSYSGFTEAFF. In DNA form, the CDR3 reads TGTGCCAGCAGTTACTCAGGGTTCACTGAAGCTTTCTTT.

The chain recombines TRBV5-4 with TRBJ1-1; D gene unclear. The germline CDR1 and CDR2 sequences are SGHNT and YYREEE (reference sequence). V was trimmed by 0 bases and J by 1 base, leaving 13 bases between them. The CDR3 contains 16 residues. The DNA of the CDR3 is TGTGCCAGCAGCTTGGTAGCGGGCGGCACGAACACTGAAGCTTTCTTT. Protein: CASSLVAGGTNTEAFF.

The chain joins TRBV10-2 to TRBJ2-7, with 10 bases that match TRBD1. The germline CDR1 and CDR2 sequences are WSHSY and SAAADI. V shed 9 bases and J 7 bases; nucleotides not matched to a gene: 9. The CDR3 loop spans 13 amino acids. The CDR3, as DNA: TGCGCCAGTCTCGGGACAGGGGTTTATGAGCAGTACTTC. The encoded protein is CASLGTGVYEQYF.

The rearrangement links TRBV19 to TRBJ2-7, with unresolved D. Germline V gene sequence: CDR1 LNHDA, CDR2 SQIVND (reference sequence). The CDR3 covers 16 residues. Trimming removed 0 bases from V and 2 bases from J, with 14 bases in between. This CDR3 is CASSIEVTRGTYEQYF. The CDR3 DNA follows: TGTGCCAGTAGTATAGAAGTCACCCGAGGAACCTACGAGCAGTACTTC.

The V and J genes are TRBV19 and TRBJ2-2; D might be TRBD1 (6 bases). V lost 5 bases to trimming and J lost 5 bases, with 15 bases between them. This CDR3 has 15 amino acids. Germline CDR1 is LNHDA and CDR2 is SQIVND (reference sequence). This CDR3 is CASSPRVGGTGELFF. The CDR3 DNA reads as TGTGCCAGTAGTCCTCGTGTAGGGGGAACCGGGGAGCTGTTTTTT.

This clone was seen many times. The J gene is TRBJ1-2, the V gene TRBV7-2, with D possibly being TRBD1 (6 bases). Germline V gene sequence: CDR1 SGHTA, CDR2 FQGNSA. The CDR3 is made up of 14 amino acids. The V end was cut by 7 bases, the J end by 2 bases, with 14 bases between. The CDR3 DNA sequence: TGTGCCAGCACCCCTCGACAGGCCAACTATGGCTACACCTTC. As protein: CASTPRQANYGYTF. The full variable domain, completed using reference TRBV7-2 and TRBJ1-2, is GAGVSQSPSNKVTEKGKDVELRCDPISGHTALYWYRQSLGQGLEFLIYFQGNSAPDKSGLPSDRFSAERTGGSVSTLTIQRTQQEDSAVYLCASTPRQANYGYTFGSGTRLTVV.

The chain couples TRBV11-2 to TRBJ1-1, with D unclear. Germline CDR1 reads SGHAT; CDR2 reads FQNNGV. Deletions cut 7 bases from V and 3 bases from J, with 9 bases between. The CDR3 runs 12 residues. CDR3 loop: CASTLLDTEAFF. CDR3 nucleotides: TGTGCCAGCACCTTGTTGGACACTGAAGCTTTCTTT.

The chain recombines TRBV7-2 with TRBJ2-7; 9 bases are shared with TRBD2. Trimming cost V 5 bases and J 2 bases; bases outside gene matches: 4. CDR3 length: 14 residues. Germline loops: CDR1 SGHTA, CDR2 FQGNSA. The CDR3 DNA follows: TGTGCCAGCAGCCTTAGCGGGGGTACCTACGAGCAGTACTTC. Translation: CASSLSGGTYEQYF. Full variable domain (missing parts from reference TRBV7-2 and TRBJ2-7): GAGVSQSPSNKVTEKGKDVELRCDPISGHTALYWYRQSLGQGLEFLIYFQGNSAPDKSGLPSDRFSAERTGGSVSTLTIQRTQQEDSAVYLCASSLSGGTYEQYFGPGTRLTVT.

V and J are TRBV7-8 and TRBJ2-6, with TRBD2 as a possible D gene (5 bases). This CDR3 comprises 19 residues. Germline CDR1 and CDR2: SGHVS and FQNEAQ. The germline V and J ends were trimmed by 4 bases and 0 bases, with 19 bases remaining between them. The CDR3, as DNA: TGTGCCAGCAGCTCCGGACCCGGCGGGCTGAGCTCTGGGGCCAACGTCCTGACTTTC. Encoded protein: CASSSGPGGLSSGANVLTF.

The V call is TRBV19, the J call TRBJ1-5, with D perhaps matching TRBD1 (6 bases). The germline V and J ends were trimmed by 7 bases and 0 bases, with 13 bases remaining between them. There are 15 residues in the CDR3. Germline CDR1 and CDR2: LNHDA and SQIVND (reference sequence). The CDR3 sequence: CASIQDRHSNQPQHF. For the CDR3, the DNA is TGTGCCAGTATACAGGACAGACATAGCAATCAGCCCCAGCATTTT.

This clone was counted a single time. The rearrangement links TRBV2 to TRBJ2-7, with D possibly being TRBD1 or TRBD2 (5 bases each). The CDR3 runs to 13 residues. CDR1 and CDR2 (germline): SNHLY, FYNNEI. V was cut by 6 bases and J by 0 bases, with 9 bases left in between. The CDR3 protein is CASSWDPSYEQYF. For the CDR3, the DNA is TGTGCCAGCAGCTGGGACCCCTCCTACGAGCAGTACTTC.

This chain connects TRBV5-1 to TRBJ1-2; D gene uncertain. The CDR3 totals 14 residues. Germline V gene sequence: CDR1 SGHRS, CDR2 YFSETQ. The V and J ends lost 1 base and 4 bases respectively, with 11 bases between them. The DNA of the CDR3 is TGCGCCAGCAGCTTGCTCGACAACCCCTATGGCTACACCTTC. Translated, it gives CASSLLDNPYGYTF.